This T cell receptor beta chain was recovered during a study of glioma-infiltrating T cells after dendritic cell vaccination (dated by TCRdb to the mid-2010s). Some background on the complete study: A cohort of 15 or so glioblastoma patients from Phase I and II dendritic cell vaccination trials was included, of whom 9 were newly diagnosed and 6 had recurrent disease. To make the vaccine, monocyte-derived dendritic cells were cultured for 7 to 8 days with IL-4 and GM-CSF and then pulsed overnight with autologous tumor lysate. Survival after dendritic cell vaccination was correlated with TCR sequencing metrics, such as TIL content and the overlap between tumor and blood repertoires. Each patient got three intradermal injections of the dendritic cell vaccine, spaced at biweekly intervals, in the arm below the axilla. Between 2003 and 2012, patients were given autologous tumor lysate-pulsed dendritic cell vaccination. Tumor-infiltrating lymphocyte content was quantified and tumor and blood repertoires were compared in dendritic cell-vaccinated glioblastoma patients by deep sequencing of TCR beta CDR3 regions. General conclusions and limits of the study: After dendritic cell vaccination, a higher estimated pretreatment TIL content predicted longer time to progression and longer overall survival. The cohort was small and heterogeneous, and full blood and tumor sets were available for few patients, with initial-recurrent tumor pairs available for even fewer patients. TCR clonality showed no direct relationship with survival, which suggests that a diverse polyclonal response may matter. The TCR overlap response model with three groups was called speculative and said to need prospective validation.

The sample's time point label, in plain terms: after dendritic cell vaccination, including at tumor progression/relapse. Patients were selected for having adequate residual fresh-frozen tumor tissue and more than two years of available survival data. Molecular status otherwise varied across the glioblastoma patients, but none of them carried an isocitrate dehydrogenase mutation. PBMC were collected before vaccination, two weeks after the third vaccination, and at tumor progression if tumor progression occurred. The Qiagen DNeasy Blood extraction Kit was used for extraction of genomic DNA. A word on this clone: Its recognized antigen is unknown. Per-nucleotide qualities are absent, and no much larger clonotype sits a single base away.

Taken from the germline V gene, the CDR1 and CDR2 loops are SGHDT and YYEEEE. The CDR3 has 11 amino acids, counting the end cysteine and phenylalanine. Just CDR3 DNA is preserved here, 33 bases in frame from base 1. V lost 7 bases and J lost 5 bases; the stretch between them is 9 bases long. Using the immunoSEQ assay, TCRB CDR3 regions were amplified from 1.5 to 2 micrograms of genomic DNA, or from all available DNA when less than that was on hand. For multiplex PCR, 60 forward primers for TCR V beta segments and 13 reverse primers for J beta segments were used. To estimate the number of reads per starting template, synthetic control templates were added to each sample at limiting dilution. The Illumina HiSeq System generated sequencing reads of 87 bp. Per the original workflow: PCR and sequencing errors were removed by merging closely related sequences with a nearest neighbor algorithm. TCR overlap was defined as the percentage of unique tumor TCR beta sequences that were also present in the same patient's peripheral blood. This is the immuneACCESS table as TCRdb keeps it, with only in-frame sequences that have V and J called. A part of the clones is gone; compared with another copy, unresolved V genes explain less than half, and the rest is unexplained. The V and J calls and clone size are taken from that table; D and trimming were inferred from the DNA. Here the sample has almost 90,000 clones; around four fifths occur a single time. Of the sample, less than 7.5% is held by the ten largest clones.

This specimen was blood, taken after dendritic cell vaccination. The V and J genes are TRBV5-6 and TRBJ2-5; a tentative D call is TRBD1 (5 bases match). The receptor comes from a human donor with glioblastoma. The DNA sequence is given as TGTGCCAGCGGGGCAGGCGAGACCCAGTACTTC. Its protein is CASGAGETQYF.